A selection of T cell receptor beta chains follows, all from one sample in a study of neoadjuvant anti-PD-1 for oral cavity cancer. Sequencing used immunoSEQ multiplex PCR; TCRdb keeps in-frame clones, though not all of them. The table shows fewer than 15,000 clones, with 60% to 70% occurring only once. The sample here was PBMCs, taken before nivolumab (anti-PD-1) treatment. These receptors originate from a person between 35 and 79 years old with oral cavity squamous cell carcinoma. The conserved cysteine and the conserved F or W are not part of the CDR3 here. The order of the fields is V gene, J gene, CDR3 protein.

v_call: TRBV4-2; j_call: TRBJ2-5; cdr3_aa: ASSQDESSGGLETQY
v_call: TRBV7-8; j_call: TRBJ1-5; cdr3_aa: ASRQGGGDQPQH
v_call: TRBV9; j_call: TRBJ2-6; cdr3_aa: ASSGSGRPPGANVLT
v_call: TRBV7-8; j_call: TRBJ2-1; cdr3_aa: ASSLVRGYNEQF
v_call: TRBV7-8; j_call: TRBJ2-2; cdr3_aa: ASSKTDTNTGELF
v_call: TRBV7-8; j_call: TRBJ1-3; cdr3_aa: ASSFLRQPSSGNTIY
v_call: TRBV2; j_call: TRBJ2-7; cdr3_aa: ASTLVVGSGYEQY
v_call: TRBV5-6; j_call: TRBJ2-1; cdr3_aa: ASSLGSSYNEQF
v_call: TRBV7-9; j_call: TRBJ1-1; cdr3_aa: ASTPLQARGTEAF
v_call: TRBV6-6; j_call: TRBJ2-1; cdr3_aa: ASSGTGGPGEQF
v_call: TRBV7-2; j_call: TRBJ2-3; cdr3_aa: ASSLVFTDTQY
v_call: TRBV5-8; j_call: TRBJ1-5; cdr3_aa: ASSLDGRNQPQH
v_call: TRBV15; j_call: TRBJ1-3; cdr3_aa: ATGEESGNTIY
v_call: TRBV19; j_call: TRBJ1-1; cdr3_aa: ASSRTGMNTEAF
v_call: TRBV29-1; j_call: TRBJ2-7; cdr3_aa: SVQDRAGTYEQY
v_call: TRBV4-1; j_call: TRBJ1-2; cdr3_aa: ASSQVGRNYGYT
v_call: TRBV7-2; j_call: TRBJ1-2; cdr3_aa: ASSSRTVDYGYT
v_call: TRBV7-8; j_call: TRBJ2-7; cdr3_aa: ASSLARGLAPGVEQY
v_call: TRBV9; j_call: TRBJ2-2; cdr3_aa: ASSVVRLAGGPGSTGELF
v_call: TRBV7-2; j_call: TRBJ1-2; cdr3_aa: ASSLVGASGYGYT
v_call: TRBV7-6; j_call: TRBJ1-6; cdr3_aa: ASSLGGLGSPLH
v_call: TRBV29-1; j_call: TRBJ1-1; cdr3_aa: SAETENTEAF
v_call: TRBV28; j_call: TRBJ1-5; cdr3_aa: ASDGGRGNQPQH
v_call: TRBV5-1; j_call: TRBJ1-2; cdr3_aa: ASRVGGNYGYT
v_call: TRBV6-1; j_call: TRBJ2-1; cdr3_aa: ASKPAGNEQF
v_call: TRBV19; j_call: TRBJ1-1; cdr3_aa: ASSPLVGVSTEAF
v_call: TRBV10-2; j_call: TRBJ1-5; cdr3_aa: ASSGGTGAQPQH
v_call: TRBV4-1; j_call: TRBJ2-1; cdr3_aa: ASSPTFHNEQF
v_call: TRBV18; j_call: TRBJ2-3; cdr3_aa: ASSPRDPGRTDTQY
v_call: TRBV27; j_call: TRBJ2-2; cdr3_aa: ASSLSGLGELF
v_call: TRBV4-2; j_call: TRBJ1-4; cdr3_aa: ASSHRGLDEKLF
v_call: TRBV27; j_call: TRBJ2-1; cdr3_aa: ASRGTISSYNEQF
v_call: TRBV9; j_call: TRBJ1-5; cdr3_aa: ASSATTGWDQPQH
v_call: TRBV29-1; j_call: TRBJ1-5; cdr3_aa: SYISVRGQPQH
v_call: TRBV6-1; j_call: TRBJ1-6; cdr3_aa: ASSEAQGFYNSPLH
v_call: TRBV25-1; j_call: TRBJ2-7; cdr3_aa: ASSELGSRSYEQY
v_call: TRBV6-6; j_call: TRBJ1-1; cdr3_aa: ASSPNTEAF
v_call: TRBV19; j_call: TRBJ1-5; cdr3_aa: ASSEYSGVGQPQH
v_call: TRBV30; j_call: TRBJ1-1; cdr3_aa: AWSLQMNTEAF
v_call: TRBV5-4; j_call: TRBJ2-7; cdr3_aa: ASSLAGRPYEQY
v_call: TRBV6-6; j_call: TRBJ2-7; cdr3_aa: ASSFGHRTYEQY